This entry is about one T cell receptor beta chain. The target antigen is unknown. The data were obtained in a study of T cell responses to AZD1222 COVID-19 vaccine. The table came from immunoSEQ multiplex PCR; TCRdb's copy has only in-frame clones and leaves some out. The sample has under 150,000 clones; roughly 90% are singletons. This CDR3 has 15 residues. Per germline, CDR1 MNHEY and CDR2 SVGAGI. V was cut by 10 bases and J by 0 bases, with 18 bases left in between. Notes on the study in general: The study found vaccine-associated CD4 TCRs spanning spike, dominant at 160-218 and 743-854. Within unmutated variant regions lay the reported targets of nearly half of spike-specific TCRs. The study identified only a handful of AZD1222 recipients as seropositive at baseline. Two doses of AZD1222 preceded a rise in Spike-specific TCR breadth and depth.

The chain joins TRBV6-5 to TRBJ1-1, with D maybe TRBD1 (5 bases). The TCR sequence derives from an adult in good health. The sample was peripheral blood, taken on day 0 of MenACWY control vaccination. CDR3 in DNA: TGTGCCAACTTACAATTGACAGTTATGAACACTGAAGCTTTCTTT. Amino acids: CANLQLTVMNTEAFF.